This T cell receptor (beta chain) was retrieved from a study of CD8+ T cells in alopecia areata. The CDR3 loop spans 16 amino acids. The germline gives CDR1 LNHNV, CDR2 YYDKDF (reference sequence). Trimming removed 3 bases from V and 4 bases from J; junction bases left unmatched: 3. RNA extraction and reverse transcription yielded cDNA as sequencing template. Method: immunoSEQ multiplex PCR; TCRdb's copy keeps in-frame clones and lacks some. The data hold about 30,000 clones, with less than 75% observed a single time. Input material: NKG2D-high CD8+ T cells sorted from blood. The TCR comes from a human donor with alopecia areata. The chain joins TRBV15 to TRBJ2-3; 14 bases fit TRBD2. CDR3 sequence: CATSRTSGGAPDTQYF. Written as DNA, the CDR3 is TGTGCCACCAGCAGGACTAGCGGGGGGGCCCCAGATACGCAGTATTTT.